Shown below are 6 T cell receptor beta chains from a single sample sequenced in a study of T cell changes during pregnancy in multiple sclerosis (dated by TCRdb to the late 2010s). Library generation was performed with the immunoSEQ multiplex PCR assay. Drawn from immuneACCESS, this table holds only the in-frame rearrangements with V and J called that TCRdb kept. Clones are partly lost; checked studies trace under half to an unresolved V gene and leave the rest unexplained. The sample records tens of thousands of clones, approximately 90% of which are singletons. Together, the top ten hold around 2% of the sample. The sample was peripheral blood, taken in the first trimester of pregnancy. Receptors originate from a female donor in good health, enrolled as a control in a pregnancy study.

Comment on this clone: The same CDR3 arises from other DNA sequences in this sample as well. The chain uses TRBV28 and TRBJ1-2; 10 bases are shared with TRBD1. After removal of 3 bases from V and 5 bases from J, the junction contained 0 bases not matched to a gene. The CDR3 has 13 residues. Germline CDR1 is MDHEN and CDR2 is SYDVKM. The CDR3 loop is CASSLDRGYGYTF. In DNA form, the CDR3 reads TGTGCCAGCAGTTTGGACAGGGGGTATGGCTACACCTTC.

The V gene is TRBV7-3, the J gene TRBJ2-1; 11 positions agree with TRBD2. The germline gives CDR1 SGHTA, CDR2 FQGTGA. The V gene end was trimmed by 5 bases and the J gene end by 8 bases; junction bases not matched to a gene: 14. The CDR3 spans 17 residues. CDR3 region: CASSTPAASGGSDEQFF. DNA of the CDR3: TGTGCCAGCAGCACCCCGGCGGCTAGCGGGGGGTCTGATGAGCAGTTCTTC.

The chain combines TRBV27 with TRBJ2-1; tentatively, D is TRBD1 (6 bases). CDR3 length equals 14 residues. V was shortened by 7 bases and J by 3 bases, with 13 bases between the two germline ends. Germline assignment: CDR1 MNHEY and CDR2 SMNVEV (reference sequence). The CDR3 spells CASNLGAGYNEQFF. The CDR3 nucleotides are TGTGCCAGCAATTTGGGGGCGGGCTACAATGAGCAGTTCTTC.

This chain links TRBV6-4 with TRBJ2-1, with D unclear. The CDR3 is 14 amino acids. V lost 3 bases and J 5 bases, leaving 11 bases between the germline ends. Germline assignment: CDR1 MRHNA and CDR2 SNTAGT. The CDR3 DNA reads TGTGCCAGCAGTGAGCTTGGCCCAAACAATGAGCAGTTCTTC. Its translation is CASSELGPNNEQFF.

This sequence joins TRBV15 and TRBJ1-5; 7 nucleotides align to TRBD1. V shed 7 bases, J shed 6 bases, and the junction held 9 bases outside the gene matches. The CDR3 runs 14 residues. Germline loops: CDR1 LNHNV, CDR2 YYDKDF (reference sequence). The DNA of the CDR3 is TGTGCCACCAACGACAGGGCGTCTTTTCAGCCCCAGCATTTT. Translated, it gives CATNDRASFQPQHF.

The rearrangement links TRBV9 to TRBJ2-3; possible D gene TRBD2, 6 bases. This CDR3 region has 13 residues. Trimming shortened V by 6 bases and J by 2 bases, and 10 bases separated the two germline ends. The germline V gene encodes CDR1 SGDLS and CDR2 YYNGEE. CDR3 sequence reads: CASTGGTTDTQYF. The CDR3 region has the DNA TGTGCCAGCACGGGCGGGACCACAGATACGCAGTATTTT.